This TCR beta chain was recovered during a study of T cell changes during pregnancy in multiple sclerosis. Sequencing was performed with immunoSEQ multiplex PCR; in TCRdb, only in-frame clones are kept and a portion is missing. Among around 30,000 clones listed, approximately 94% were seen once. The germline V gene encodes CDR1 MNHNY and CDR2 SVGAGI (reference sequence). The J segment lost 8 bases and the V segment lost 8 bases, leaving 11 bases of the junction unmatched. The CDR3 loop spans 14 amino acids. The clonotype originates from a female donor with multiple sclerosis, enrolled in a pregnancy study. Specimen: CD4+ T cells from peripheral blood mononuclear cells, collected after pregnancy. The rearrangement links TRBV6-6 to TRBJ1-2; TRBD1 aligns across 10 bases. The CDR3 DNA is TGTGCCAGCGAGTGGACAGGGGGAGGTAGCGGCTACACCTTC. It encodes CASEWTGGGSGYTF.